Presented here are 25 T cell receptor beta chains from one specimen sequenced in a study of spatial heterogeneity in lung cancer. TCRdb reprocessed the 5' RACE reads with MiXCR, giving one entry per CDR3 protein. The sample records 50,000 to 60,000 distinct CDR3 sequences, more than 6.5% being singletons. Sample time point: blood at routine non-recurrence follow-up after resection. The authors sequenced whole RNA from tumor, nontumor lung or frozen PBMC without sorting. This sample comprised PBMCs, obtained at follow-up. All receptors derive from a female donor with early-stage non-small cell lung cancer.

This clonotype has a handful of counts. The rearrangement joins TRBV6-2 or TRBV6-3 to TRBJ2-5; 10 bases match TRBD1. Germline CDR1 MNHEY, CDR2 SVGEGT. The CDR3 length is 15 residues. Losses at the gene ends were 4 bases for V and 3 bases for J; bases not matched to a gene: 5. CDR3 loop: CASSFTGTGEETQYF. The CDR3 DNA sequence: TGTGCCAGCAGTTTCACCGGGACAGGGGAAGAGACCCAGTACTTC.

This clonotype was counted ten times or more. The chain uses TRBV11-2 and TRBJ2-2, with unresolved D. Germline V gene data show CDR1 as SGHAT and CDR2 as FQNNGV. This CDR3 comprises 13 residues. The V end was cut by 7 bases, the J end by 4 bases, with 10 bases between. CDR3 in DNA: TGTGCCAGCAAGGCGGCCGGCACCGGGGAGCTGTTTTTT. It yields the protein CASKAAGTGELFF.

This chain joins TRBV4-3 and TRBJ1-2; D is unresolved. The CDR3 has 13 residues. Germline CDR1 is LGHNA and CDR2 is YSLEER. Trimming took off 1 base at V and 10 bases at J, with 13 bases between the two ends. This chain's CDR3 is CASSQAGVDDYTF. The CDR3 nucleotides read TGCGCCAGCAGCCAAGCCGGGGTTGACGACTACACCTTC.

V and J are TRBV20-1 and TRBJ2-7; D unresolved. CDR3 length: 14 amino acids. Trimming left V 0 bases short and J 4 bases short, with 13 bases between. The germline V gene encodes CDR1 DFQATT and CDR2 SNEGSKA (reference sequence). DNA of the CDR3: TGCAGTGCTAGAGATGGGGTAGCTCAGTACGAGCAGTACTTC. Translating gives CSARDGVAQYEQYF.

In this sample, this clonotype turned up a few times. The rearrangement links TRBV29-1 to TRBJ1-2; a possible D gene is TRBD1 (6 bases). The V gene's germline CDR1 is SQVTM and CDR2 ANQGSEA. The CDR3 covers 12 residues. The V gene lost 7 bases and the J gene lost 2 bases, with 11 bases spanning the gap. The CDR3 sequence: CSGGGTNYGYTF. In DNA, the CDR3 is TGCAGCGGGGGGGGCACCAACTATGGCTACACCTTC.

This chain uses TRBV29-1 with TRBJ1-2; 10 positions agree with TRBD1. The trim removed 7 bases at V and 5 bases at J, leaving 4 bases unmatched. CDR3 length: 12 residues. CDR1 and CDR2 from the germline V gene are SQVTM and ANQGSEA. In nucleotides, the CDR3 is TGCAGCGGCGGGACAGGGGAGTATGGCTACACCTTC. Translating gives CSGGTGEYGYTF.

This clonotype has ten or more counts. V and J are TRBV20-1 and TRBJ1-6; 9 positions agree with TRBD1. Germline CDR1 and CDR2: DFQATT and SNEGSKA (reference sequence). The CDR3 runs to 16 residues. The ends lost 5 bases at V and 8 bases at J; junction bases unmatched: 13. Here the CDR3 reads CSALQSRDRVYSPLHF. Here the CDR3 DNA reads TGCAGTGCTCTGCAGTCCCGGGACAGGGTATATTCACCCCTCCACTTT.

This clonotype turned up a few times. The germline gene is not matched at one end of the junction; a read error may be the cause. The rearrangement joins TRBV30 to TRBJ2-2; D may be TRBD2 (5 bases). The CDR3 consists of 13 residues. Germline lookup yields CDR1 GTSNPN and CDR2 SVGIG (reference sequence). The CDR3 DNA reads TGTGCCTGGAGTTACGGAGCCGCCGGGGAGCTGCTTTTT. As protein: CAWSYGAAGELLF.

In its sample, this clonotype was seen many times. This chain links TRBV29-1 with TRBJ1-5, with D unclear. This CDR3 contains 13 residues. V lost 4 bases and J lost 0, with 7 bases in between. Per the germline V gene, CDR1 is SQVTM and CDR2 is ANQGSEA. CDR3 sequence reads: CSVVWHSNQPQHF. Here the CDR3 DNA reads TGCAGCGTTGTCTGGCATAGCAATCAGCCCCAGCATTTT.

Ten or more counts support this clonotype. This chain uses TRBV12-3 or TRBV12-4 with TRBJ2-5; TRBD2 matches at 15 bases. Trimming removed 6 bases from V and 5 bases from J; junction bases left unmatched: 7. The CDR3 covers 16 residues. CDR3 nucleotides: TGTGCCAGCAGCCGGTGGACTAGCGGGGGGGCGGAGACCCAGTACTTC. It yields the protein CASSRWTSGGAETQYF.

This clonotype was observed many times. The V and J genes are TRBV20-1 and TRBJ1-1; D gene ambiguous. The V end lost 3 bases, the J end lost 0 bases, and 5 bases lay between the germline ends. The CDR3 length is 12 residues. The germline V gene has CDR1 DFQATT and CDR2 SNEGSKA (reference sequence). The CDR3 region has the DNA TGCAGTGCTAGGGCCATGAACACTGAAGCTTTCTTT. Its protein product is CSARAMNTEAFF.

The CDR3, as DNA: TGTGCCAGCAGCTTAGTTATGGGGAACACTGAAGCTTTCTTT. Amino acids: CASSLVMGNTEAFF. The gene calls are TRBV7-8 and TRBJ1-1; D is undetermined. Germline V CDR1 and CDR2: SGHVS, FQNEAQ. V gave up 1 base and J gave up 1 base, with 7 bases separating them. The CDR3 consists of 14 residues.

This clonotype has only a few counts. The chain employs TRBV25-1 and TRBJ1-2; D gene ambiguous. The CDR3 spans 12 residues. Per germline, CDR1 MGHDK and CDR2 SYGVNS. V was cut by 4 bases and J by 8 bases, with 11 bases left in between. The CDR3 DNA reads TGTGCCAGCAGTGCACGGATCGGAGGCTACACCTTC. It encodes CASSARIGGYTF.

The chain joins TRBV12-3 or TRBV12-4 to TRBJ2-3, with 10 bases lining up with TRBD2. Trimming cost V 3 bases and J 14 bases; bases outside gene matches: 14. The CDR3 runs to 15 residues. Here the CDR3 reads CASSLALAGAARVYF. The CDR3 DNA is TGTGCCAGCAGTTTGGCCCTAGCGGGGGCCGCACGGGTGTATTTT.

This clonotype was picked up many times. V is TRBV5-8 and J is TRBJ2-7; tentative D call: TRBD1 (6 bases). From germline, CDR1 is SGHTS and CDR2 YDEGEE. The CDR3 is 15 amino acids. Between the trimmed V and J ends, which lost 4 bases and 2 bases, there was a span of 16 bases. The CDR3 is CASSPGTWETYEQYF. In DNA form, the CDR3 reads TGTGCCAGCAGCCCCGGGACATGGGAGACCTACGAGCAGTACTTC.

Ten or more counts support this clonotype. CDR3 residues: CSARGASGYTF. The DNA for the CDR3 is TGCAGTGCTCGTGGGGCCAGTGGCTACACCTTC. The genes are TRBV20-1 and TRBJ1-2; perhaps TRBD1 as D (5 bases). Germline values: CDR1 DFQATT, CDR2 SNEGSKA (reference sequence). This CDR3 has 11 amino acids. Trimming shortened V by 5 bases and J by 7 bases, and 11 bases separated the two germline ends.

This clonotype was detected only once. The chain recombines TRBV12-3 or TRBV12-4 with TRBJ1-3; no reliable D call. This CDR3 has 14 residues. V was pared by 5 bases and J by 2 bases, with 10 bases between. CDR3 loop: CASSAQLTGNTIYF. DNA for the CDR3: TGTGCCAGCAGTGCTCAGTTAACTGGAAACACCATATATTTT.

This clonotype was counted ten times or more. In DNA, the CDR3 is TGTGCCAGCAGCTTAGCGTCCCTATACTCCTACGAGCAGTACTTC. Translated: CASSLASLYSYEQYF. The chain carries TRBV7-9 and TRBJ2-7; no definite D call. The germline V gene has CDR1 SEHNR and CDR2 FQNEAQ (reference sequence). Trimming stripped 0 bases from V and 0 bases from J, with 9 bases between. The CDR3 has 15 residues.

This clonotype was found a few times. The chain joins TRBV14 to TRBJ2-4, with 8 bases lining up with TRBD1. CDR3 length: 16 amino acids. Germline values: CDR1 SGHDN, CDR2 FVKESK. J was trimmed by 8 bases and V by 3 bases; bases with no gene match: 12. The DNA for the CDR3 is TGTGCCAGCAGCCACGGCAGGACAGGGATGGTAGACATTCAGTACTTC. This sequence encodes CASSHGRTGMVDIQYF.

This chain links TRBV19 with TRBJ2-5, with D unclear. This CDR3 has 14 residues. Trimming stripped 3 bases from V and 4 bases from J, with 12 bases between. The germline V gene has CDR1 LNHDA and CDR2 SQIVND (reference sequence). Here the CDR3 DNA reads TGTGCCAGTAGTATTGGCCGTCTTCGAGAGACCCAGTACTTC. It yields the protein CASSIGRLRETQYF. The whole variable domain, remainder taken from reference TRBV19 and TRBJ2-5, is DGGITQSPKYLFRKEGQNVTLSCEQNLNHDAMYWYRQDPGQGLRLIYYSQIVNDFQKGDIAEGYSVSREKKESFPLTVTSAQKNPTAFYLCASSIGRLRETQYFGPGTRLLVL.

The table lists this clonotype with many counts. This chain joins TRBV4-3 and TRBJ2-7, with D possibly matching TRBD2 (5 bases). In germline, CDR1 is LGHNA, CDR2 YSLEER. With 0 bases removed from V and 1 base from J, the gap between germline ends came to 10 bases. The CDR3 loop spans 15 amino acids. For the CDR3, the DNA is TGCGCCAGCAGCCAAGAGGCAACGGGATCCTACGAGCAGTACTTC. Encoded protein: CASSQEATGSYEQYF.

This clonotype occurred many times. The chain links TRBV20-1 to TRBJ2-7; D uncertain. The germline V gene has CDR1 DFQATT and CDR2 SNEGSKA (reference sequence). V was trimmed by 1 base and J by 1 base, leaving 2 bases between them. The CDR3 totals 11 residues. This chain's CDR3 is CSARVSYEQYF. The CDR3 nucleotides read TGCAGTGCTAGAGTGTCCTACGAGCAGTACTTC.

This clonotype showed up just a few times. The chain has TRBV6-6 and TRBJ2-7; D unresolved. This CDR3 is 11 amino acids long. Trimming removed 8 bases from V and 3 bases from J, with 8 bases in between. Germline CDR1 reads MNHNY; CDR2 reads SVGAGI (reference sequence). DNA of the CDR3: TGTGCCAGCGCCTTAAACTACGAGCAGTACTTC. It specifies CASALNYEQYF.

This clonotype showed up many times. This chain joins TRBV6-2 or TRBV6-3 and TRBJ2-2; 9 positions agree with TRBD2. The CDR3 has 14 residues. In germline, CDR1 is MNHEY, CDR2 SVGEGT. V shed 7 bases, J shed 2 bases, and the junction held 2 bases outside the gene matches. CDR3 bases: TGTGCCAGCAAGCGGGGGGACAACACCGGGGAGCTGTTTTTT. Protein sequence: CASKRGDNTGELFF.

This clonotype appeared many times. The J gene is TRBJ2-1, the V gene TRBV5-1, with 10 bases fitting TRBD1. The CDR3 length is 14 residues. Unmatched junction bases numbered 7, after V lost 6 bases and J lost 7 bases. Germline V gene lookup returns CDR1 SGHRS and CDR2 YFSETQ. This chain's CDR3 is CASNSGTGVNEQFF. CDR3 in DNA: TGCGCCAGCAACTCCGGGACAGGGGTGAATGAGCAGTTCTTC.